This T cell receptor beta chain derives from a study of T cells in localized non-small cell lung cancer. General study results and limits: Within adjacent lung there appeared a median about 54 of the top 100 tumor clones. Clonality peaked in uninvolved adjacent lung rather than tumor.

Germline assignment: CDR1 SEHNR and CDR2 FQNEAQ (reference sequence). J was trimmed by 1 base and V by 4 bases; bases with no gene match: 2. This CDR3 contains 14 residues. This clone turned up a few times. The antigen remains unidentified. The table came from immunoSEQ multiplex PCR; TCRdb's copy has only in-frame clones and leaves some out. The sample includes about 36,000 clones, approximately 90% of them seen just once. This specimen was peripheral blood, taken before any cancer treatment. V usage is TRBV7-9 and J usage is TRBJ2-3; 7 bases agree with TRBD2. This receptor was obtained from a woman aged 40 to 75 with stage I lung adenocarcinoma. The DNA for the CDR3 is TGTGCCAGCAGCTCAACTAGCGGCACAGATACGCAGTATTTT. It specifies CASSSTSGTDTQYF.